This paragraph covers one TCR beta chain sequence. Its target is not known. Read data end 3 residues before the CDR3 end; the end is taken from the germline J gene. Germline lookup yields CDR1 SGHRS and CDR2 YFSETQ. This CDR3 contains 12 residues. V was cut by 1 base and J by 7 bases, with 6 bases left in between. The data stem from a study of T cells in women clearing cervical HPV infection. Study information: HLA type could not be excluded as a confounder. Broader study findings: A classifier using richness and V gene abundances reached an AUC of nearly 0.85. TRBV6-7 relative abundance averaged about 0.11% in cases and 0.15% to 0.2% in controls.

Some clones are missing from TCRdb's copy, which holds only in-frame ones; the method was immunoSEQ multiplex PCR. In all, the sample yields roughly 36,000 clones. This TCR was sampled from a woman aged 18 to 75 with a cervical HPV16 infection that either progressed to CIN3+ or cleared (not recorded which). The J gene is TRBJ2-1, the V gene TRBV5-1; D remains unclear. Sequenced: blood buffy coat. Here the CDR3 reads CASSLSFNEQFF. The part of the CDR3 DNA that was read is TGCGCCAGCAGCTTGTCCTTTAATGAG.